These 10 T cell receptor beta chains came from one sample sequenced in a study of technical replicates of blood from several donors. TCRdb's table, derived via immunoSEQ multiplex PCR, lists solely in-frame clones and lacks some. The sample lists around 76,000 clones, roughly 92% seen once, with roughly 0.41% in the top ten. What was sequenced was T cells isolated from PBMCs. Every receptor here comes from a human donor in good health.

The chain carries TRBV7-9 and TRBJ2-7; 9 nucleotides align to TRBD1. J gave up 2 bases and V 5 bases, and 4 bases lay outside the gene matches. The CDR3 is 14 residues long. Germline CDR1 reads SEHNR; CDR2 reads FQNEAQ (reference sequence). In DNA form, the CDR3 reads TGTGCCAGCAGCCCCGGGACAGGGCCCTACGAGCAGTACTTC. This translates into CASSPGTGPYEQYF. The variable domain in full, with the rest retrieved from reference TRBV7-9 and TRBJ2-7, is DTGVSQNPRHKITKRGQNVTFRCDPISEHNRLYWYRQTLGQGPEFLTYFQNEAQLEKSRLLSDRFSAERPKGSFSTLEIQRTEQGDSAMYLCASSPGTGPYEQYFGPGTRLTVT.

The chain joins TRBV11-3 to TRBJ2-3, with 11 bases matching TRBD2. Trimming removed 3 bases from V and 0 bases from J; junction bases left unmatched: 5. Germline lookup yields CDR1 SGHNT and CDR2 YENEEA. This CDR3 region has 17 residues. The CDR3 loop reads CASSLRLAGPSTDTQYF. The CDR3 coding sequence is TGTGCCAGCAGCTTGCGACTAGCGGGACCCAGCACAGATACGCAGTATTTT. The whole variable domain, filled in from reference TRBV11-3 and TRBJ2-3, reads EAGVVQSPRYKIIEKKQPVAFWCNPISGHNTLYWYLQNLGQGPELLIRYENEEAVDDSQLPKDRFSAERLKGVDSTLKIQPAELGDSAVYLCASSLRLAGPSTDTQYFGPGTRLTVL.

Only one count was recorded for this clone. V usage is TRBV5-1 and J usage is TRBJ2-1; 12 bases are a match to TRBD1. CDR3 length: 14 residues. Germline values: CDR1 SGHRS, CDR2 YFSETQ. The junction had 3 bases not matched to a gene; V was cut back by 4 bases and J by 7 bases. The CDR3 DNA sequence: TGCGCCAGCAGCCGGGGACAGGGGGCAAATGAGCAGTTCTTC. It yields the protein CASSRGQGANEQFF.

The chain links TRBV19 to TRBJ2-7; perhaps TRBD1 as D (5 bases). This CDR3 contains 13 residues. Trimming removed 2 bases at V and 2 bases at J, with 7 bases between. Germline-derived CDR1 and CDR2 are LNHDA and SQIVND (reference sequence). As DNA, the CDR3 is TGTGCCAGTAGTATACAGGGTCCCTACGAGCAGTACTTC. Protein sequence: CASSIQGPYEQYF.

The gene calls are TRBV4-1 and TRBJ1-1, with TRBD1 matching over 7 bases. The germline gives CDR1 MGHRA, CDR2 YSYEKL. The V gene end was trimmed by 5 bases and the J gene end by 4 bases; junction bases not matched to a gene: 7. The CDR3 spans 14 residues. CDR3 sequence: CASSTQQGSTEAFF. In DNA form, the CDR3 reads TGCGCCAGCAGCACCCAACAGGGGTCCACTGAAGCTTTCTTT.

The chain links TRBV4-1 to TRBJ2-3; the match to TRBD2 covers 9 bases. The CDR3 totals 17 residues. V dropped 5 bases and J dropped 2; count of bases not matched to a gene: 11. CDR1 MGHRA and CDR2 YSYEKL come from the germline V gene. CDR3 residues: CASSLAGDRVPTDTQYF. The CDR3 region has the DNA TGCGCCAGCAGCTTAGCGGGAGATCGCGTCCCCACAGATACGCAGTATTTT.

The gene calls are TRBV28 and TRBJ2-3, with TRBD1 matching over 8 bases. This CDR3 has 15 residues. From germline, CDR1 is MDHEN and CDR2 SYDVKM. The V and J ends lost 5 bases and 2 bases, in that order; junction bases with no gene match: 6. CDR3 protein: CASSQDRENTDTQYF. The DNA of the CDR3 is TGTGCCAGCAGTCAGGACAGGGAAAACACAGATACGCAGTATTTT.

The rearrangement joins TRBV27 to TRBJ2-5; TRBD2 matches at 11 bases. Per the germline V gene, CDR1 is MNHEY and CDR2 is SMNVEV (reference sequence). The V gene end was trimmed by 5 bases and the J gene end by 13 bases; junction bases not matched to a gene: 18. The CDR3 sequence is 16 residues long. The CDR3 DNA reads TGTGCCAGCAGTAAGGGACTAGCGGAGACAAGTGTGAGTTGGTACTTC. Translation gives CASSKGLAETSVSWYF.

The chain combines TRBV5-1 with TRBJ2-7; D is unresolved. CDR3 length: 12 residues. CDR1 SGHRS and CDR2 YFSETQ come from the germline V gene. Deletions cut 2 bases from V and 3 bases from J, with 6 bases between. The DNA for the CDR3 is TGCGCCAGCAGCTTCAACGGCTACGAGCAGTACTTC. This encodes CASSFNGYEQYF.

V gene TRBV5-4 combines with J gene TRBJ1-2; D perhaps matches TRBD1 (5 bases). The CDR3 covers 14 residues. The V end was cut by 0 bases, the J end by 4 bases, with 10 bases between. The germline gives CDR1 SGHNT, CDR2 YYREEE (reference sequence). DNA of the CDR3: TGTGCCAGCAGCTTGGGAGACAGCATCTATGGCTACACCTTC. Encoded protein: CASSLGDSIYGYTF. The variable domain in full, with the rest retrieved from reference TRBV5-4 and TRBJ1-2, is ETGVTQSPTHLIKTRGQQVTLRCSSQSGHNTVSWYQQALGQGPQFIFQYYREEENGRGNFPPRFSGLQFPNYSSELNVNALELDDSALYLCASSLGDSIYGYTFGSGTRLTVV.